The clone carrying this TCR beta chain was counted between two and nine times. In germline, CDR1 is SGHTA, CDR2 FQGNSA. Trimming cost V 5 bases and J 6 bases, with 11 bases left between them. This CDR3 comprises 13 residues. Original handling: The assay estimated nucleated cells by amplifying reference gene primers. The assay was immunoSEQ multiplex PCR, and TCRdb's table has in-frame clones only and misses some. V and J calls and clone size follow that table, whereas D and trimming were derived from the DNA. The table has fewer than 350,000 clones, roughly 90% seen once; the top ten hold approximately 9.3%. The data were obtained in a study of blood T cell repertoires in COVID-19. At the level of the study: T cells, B-cell-depleted T cells, or PBMCs supplied cDNA or gDNA.

Recruited during active infection, patients (from Seattle) were subsequently followed longitudinally. The source material was peripheral blood. The chain joins TRBV7-2 to TRBJ1-5; D not resolved. This sequence originates from a man in his thirties or forties with COVID-19, enrolled during active disease. CDR3 loop: CASSGEGGQPQHF. CDR3 bases: TGTGCCAGCAGCGGGGAGGGAGGTCAGCCCCAGCATTTT.